Listed below are T cell receptor beta chains from one sample, sequenced in a study of T-cell memory formation after mild COVID-19. TCRdb reprocessed the 5' RACE reads via MiXCR and lists one record per CDR3 protein. The sample yields roughly 350,000 distinct CDR3 sequences, 25% to 30% seen once. Sequencing was carried out using PBMCs or a T cell subset sorted from them (not recorded which). The source of these receptors is an adult woman who had mild COVID-19 (a few samples of this study predate the infection). Cell type and time point are not known. Both conserved end residues are part of each CDR3. D genes are given only for firm matches. Clone size is not always given. Where it is, it says once, few, many or a class for expanded clones.

>NA|TRBV12-3/TRBV12-4|NA|TRBJ1-4
TGTGCCAGCAGTTTCCGGGAAACAACTAATGAAAAACTGTTTTTT
CASSFRETTNEKLFF
>NA|TRBV5-5|NA|TRBJ1-1
TGTGCCAGCAGATTGCAAGGGGCGAGGGCTGAAGCTTTCTTT
CASRLQGARAEAFF
>few|TRBV29-1|TRBD1|TRBJ2-7
TGCAGCGTTCTGGACAGGGGATACGAGCAGTACTTC
CSVLDRGYEQYF
>once|TRBV19|TRBD1|TRBJ1-1
TGTGCCAGCAGAGATCCGGGACAGGCGACCGGCACTGAAGCTTTCTTT
CASRDPGQATGTEAFF
>many|TRBV5-6|NA|TRBJ2-5
TGTGCCAGCAGCATAAAGACCGGGACCAGGGGGGAAGAGACCCAGTACTTC
CASSIKTGTRGEETQYF
>few|TRBV12-3/TRBV12-4|NA|TRBJ2-7
TGTGCCAGCAGTTTGGAGGGACAGAACTACGAGCAGTACTTC
CASSLEGQNYEQYF
>NA|TRBV7-2|TRBD1|TRBJ2-1
TGTGCCAGCAGCGCTATAGTGACCGGGACAGAGGTTTTGCAGTTCTTC
CASSAIVTGTEVLQFF
>few|TRBV5-5|TRBD1|TRBJ1-5
TGTGCCAGCACCGACAGGGACGACCAGCCCCAGCATTTT
CASTDRDDQPQHF
>NA|TRBV5-1|NA|TRBJ1-1
TGCGCCAGCAGCTTGGCCGTCAGCAGCACTGAAGCTTTCTTT
CASSLAVSSTEAFF
>NA|TRBV11-1|TRBD1|TRBJ2-1
TGTGCCAGCAGCCCCCGGGACAGGGCGATGAGGTTCTTC
CASSPRDRAMRFF
>many|TRBV7-3|TRBD2|TRBJ2-3
TGTGCCAGCAGCTTAACGTTCAGCGGGGGTGGGAGCACAGATACGCAGTATTTT
CASSLTFSGGGSTDTQYF
>NA|TRBV10-3|TRBD2|TRBJ2-7
TGTGCCATCAGCAGTGCGGGAGGCACCCGCTACGAGCAGTACTTC
CAISSAGGTRYEQYF
>few|TRBV7-2|TRBD1|TRBJ2-1
TGTGCCAGCAGCCTGTCCGGGACAGGGCCCTACAATGAGCAGTTCTTC
CASSLSGTGPYNEQFF
>NA|TRBV7-9|NA|TRBJ1-2
TGTGCCAGCAGCCAATCAGGGGCTCCTAACTATGGCTACACCTTC
CASSQSGAPNYGYTF
>NA|TRBV20-1|TRBD2|TRBJ2-1
TGCAGTGCTAGAGAGTTGGGACTAGCGTTTTACAATGAGCAGTTCTTC
CSARELGLAFYNEQFF
>NA|TRBV5-6|TRBD1|TRBJ2-2
TGTGCCAGCATCGAAAACCAGGGGGACGCAAGTACGAACACCGGGGAGCTGTTTTTT
CASIENQGDASTNTGELFF
>NA|TRBV12-3/TRBV12-4|NA|TRBJ2-3
TGTGCCAGCAGCTCCCCAAAGACACTGACAGATACGCAGTATTTT
CASSSPKTLTDTQYF
>NA|TRBV6-2/TRBV6-3|NA|TRBJ1-1
TGTGCCAGCAGTTACGCAGAAACGGGTGAAGCTTTCTTT
CASSYAETGEAFF
>NA|TRBV4-1|NA|TRBJ2-7
TGCGCCAGCAGCCAAGACTCACCCTACGAGCAGTACTTC
CASSQDSPYEQYF
>NA|TRBV14|NA|TRBJ2-7
TGTGCCAGCAGCCAAGTGGGGGCGGCAAACGAGCAGTACTTC
CASSQVGAANEQYF
>NA|TRBV7-9|NA|TRBJ2-7
TGTGACAGCAGCTCGGACAACTACGAGCAGTACTTC
CDSSSDNYEQYF
>NA|TRBV9|TRBD2|TRBJ2-3
TGTGCCAGCAGCGTAGATGTCCAGCGGGGGGCAGATACGCAGTATTTT
CASSVDVQRGADTQYF
>NA|TRBV29-1|TRBD1|TRBJ1-2
TGCAGCGGAAACAGGGGAGGCTACACCTTC
CSGNRGGYTF
>NA|TRBV19|NA|TRBJ1-5
TGTGCCAGTAGTATTGAGGGGGTTCAGCCCCAGCATTTT
CASSIEGVQPQHF
>NA|TRBV4-2|NA|TRBJ2-3
TGTGCCAGCAGCCAAGTCCTAGCGACTAGCACAGATACGCAGTATTTT
CASSQVLATSTDTQYF
>NA|TRBV6-6|TRBD1|TRBJ2-7
TGTGCCAGCAGTTCCCCTGACAGGGGGCACTTCGAGCAGTACTTC
CASSSPDRGHFEQYF
>NA|TRBV9|NA|TRBJ1-2
TGTGCCAGCAGCGTAGGTAGTCCCAGATCGGATGGCTACACCTTC
CASSVGSPRSDGYTF
>NA|TRBV6-5|TRBD2|TRBJ2-7
TGTGCCAGCAGTTACTCGAGGGGACTAGCGGGAGGAAGCCCTTACGAGCAGTACTTC
CASSYSRGLAGGSPYEQYF
>few|TRBV7-8|NA|TRBJ2-3
TGTGCCAGCAGCTTAGGCAGACCTCAGCCGCAGTATTTT
CASSLGRPQPQYF
>NA|TRBV7-9|NA|TRBJ1-6
TGTGCCAGCAGCCCTGACCCCCGGGACTCGGCCCATAATTCACCCCTCCACTTT
CASSPDPRDSAHNSPLHF
>NA|TRBV12-3/TRBV12-4|TRBD1|TRBJ2-7
TGTGCCAGCAGCACCGGGACAGGTCCCCTGGAGCAGTACTTC
CASSTGTGPLEQYF
>NA|TRBV4-3|TRBD2|TRBJ2-2
TGCGCCAGCAGCCACGAAATTCTAGCGGGAGGGCCAAGCACCGGGGAGCTGTTTTTT
CASSHEILAGGPSTGELFF
>few|TRBV9|NA|TRBJ2-1
TGTGCCAGCAGCGTAGTTCCCGAATCGACTAACAATGAGCAGTTCTTC
CASSVVPESTNNEQFF